These 19 T cell receptor beta chains came from one sample sequenced in a study of T-cell memory formation after mild COVID-19. TCRdb called the 5' RACE reads again in MiXCR, with one record for every CDR3 protein. The data show about 110,000 distinct CDR3 sequences, under 15% seen once. What was sequenced was PBMCs or a T cell subset sorted from them (not recorded which). Receptor source: an adult woman who had mild COVID-19 (a few samples of this study predate the infection). Cell type and time point are not known.

The rearrangement uses TRBV20-1 and TRBJ2-1; no clear D. Germline values: CDR1 DFQATT, CDR2 SNEGSKA (reference sequence). This CDR3 is built from 15 residues. Trimming removed 0 bases from V and 0 bases from J, with 9 bases in between. The CDR3 spells CSARDRVSSYNEQFF. The CDR3 nucleotides are TGCAGTGCTAGAGATCGAGTCAGCTCCTACAATGAGCAGTTCTTC.

This sequence joins TRBV5-1 and TRBJ2-1; D not resolved. V was shortened by 4 bases and J by 2 bases, with 13 bases between the two germline ends. CDR1 and CDR2 from the germline V gene are SGHRS and YFSETQ. The CDR3 covers 15 residues. CDR3 nucleotide sequence: TGCGCCAGCAGCCTAAATCGGAATCCCTACAATGAGCAGTTCTTC. It specifies CASSLNRNPYNEQFF.

This clonotype occurred a few times. V gene TRBV7-8 combines with J gene TRBJ2-7; 7 bases map to TRBD1. CDR3 size: 15 residues. Germline values: CDR1 SGHVS, CDR2 FQNEAQ. V dropped 5 bases and J dropped 3; count of bases not matched to a gene: 10. The CDR3 spells CASSPATGFLYEQYF. For the CDR3, the DNA is TGTGCCAGCAGCCCGGCGACAGGGTTCCTCTACGAGCAGTACTTC.

Only a few counts were recorded for this clonotype. J is TRBJ2-7 and V is TRBV7-8; D is possibly TRBD1 (7 bases). V lost 5 bases and J 5 bases, leaving 16 bases between the germline ends. The CDR3 totals 14 residues. The germline V gene has CDR1 SGHVS and CDR2 FQNEAQ. The CDR3 is CASSIPTGRHEQYF. In DNA form, the CDR3 reads TGTGCCAGCAGCATCCCGACAGGGAGGCACGAGCAGTACTTC.

This clonotype appeared a few times. The chain has TRBV27 and TRBJ2-7, with D possibly TRBD2 on 6 matching bases. CDR3 length: 14 residues. Germline CDR1 is MNHEY and CDR2 is SMNVEV (reference sequence). V shed 6 bases and J shed 5 bases, with 17 bases lying between them. This CDR3 reads CASRPGASVDEQYF. The CDR3 nucleotides are TGTGCCAGCAGACCCGGGGCTAGCGTGGACGAGCAGTACTTC.

This clonotype came up a few times. V usage is TRBV5-1 and J usage is TRBJ1-3; D is perhaps TRBD1 (5 bases). CDR3 length equals 16 residues. Germline V CDR1 and CDR2: SGHRS, YFSETQ. V lost 3 bases and J lost 2, with 15 bases in between. The CDR3 DNA sequence: TGCGCCAGCAGCTGGGAGACAGCCTCCACTGGAAACACCATATATTTT. This translates into CASSWETASTGNTIYF.

This clonotype has at least ten counts. V gene TRBV7-6 combines with J gene TRBJ2-3; D may match TRBD1 or TRBD2 (5 bases each). Trimming removed 4 bases at V and 2 bases at J, with 13 bases between. Germline loops: CDR1 SGHVS, CDR2 FNYEAQ. The CDR3 has 15 residues. CDR3 amino acids: CASSSPGLHTDTQYF. The CDR3 nucleotides are TGTGCCAGCAGCTCACCGGGGCTACACACAGATACGCAGTATTTT.

This clonotype was seen only a few times. The chain uses TRBV5-6 and TRBJ1-2; D gene uncertain. Germline lookup yields CDR1 SGHDT and CDR2 YYEEEE. Trimming pared 0 bases from V and 5 bases from J, leaving 8 bases between. The CDR3 extends over 13 amino acids. The CDR3 protein is CASSLGMGYGYTF. The CDR3 DNA sequence: TGTGCCAGCAGCTTGGGGATGGGGTATGGCTACACCTTC.

The CDR3 DNA sequence: TGTGCCAGCAGCTTAGGATGGTCGGGAGGGACTTCTAGCACAGATACGCAGTATTTT. Translating it yields CASSLGWSGGTSSTDTQYF. The rearrangement links TRBV7-9 to TRBJ2-3; 8 bases align to TRBD2. The CDR3 consists of 19 residues. The V gene's germline CDR1 is SEHNR and CDR2 FQNEAQ (reference sequence). Germline trimming cut 1 base from V and 0 bases from J; bases unmatched to any gene: 12.

This clonotype occurred many times. The CDR3 protein is CASSFFRPPGANVLTF. Written as DNA, the CDR3 is TGTGCCAGCAGCTTTTTCCGGCCCCCTGGGGCCAACGTCCTGACTTTC. The genes are TRBV7-8 and TRBJ2-6, with no clear D. CDR1 SGHVS and CDR2 FQNEAQ come from the germline V gene. The V end lost 3 bases, the J end lost 2 bases, and 11 bases lay between the germline ends. The CDR3 has 16 amino acids. Full variable domain (rest looked up from reference TRBV7-8 and TRBJ2-6): GAGVSQSPRYKVAKRGQDVALRCDPISGHVSLFWYQQALGQGPEFLTYFQNEAQLDKSGLPSDRFFAERPEGSVSTLKIQRTQQEDSAVYLCASSFFRPPGANVLTFGAGSRLTVL.

This clonotype was counted many times. This chain connects TRBV7-6 to TRBJ2-5; a weak D match, TRBD1 (6 bases). Trimming removed 2 bases from V and 5 bases from J, with 15 bases in between. Germline V gene lookup returns CDR1 SGHVS and CDR2 FNYEAQ. This CDR3 region has 15 residues. The CDR3 coding sequence is TGTGCCAGCAGCTTATACCCCAGGGGTGGGGAGACCCAGTACTTC. This translates into CASSLYPRGGETQYF.

Worth noting for this clonotype: Since no conserved phenylalanine or tryptophan closes the CDR3, a read error is the likely cause. The chain employs TRBV15 and TRBJ2-4; D unresolved. The germline V gene encodes CDR1 LNHNV and CDR2 YYDKDF (reference sequence). Trimming took 0 bases from V and 6 from J, leaving 15 bases between them. The CDR3 runs 16 residues. CDR3 residues: CATSRDRTASRNIQYL. CDR3 nucleotide sequence: TGTGCCACCAGCAGAGATCGGACGGCCTCGAGAAACATTCAGTACCTC.

The chain combines TRBV7-2 with TRBJ2-4; 7 nucleotides line up with TRBD2. The CDR3 contains 17 residues. Unmatched junction bases numbered 13, after V lost 5 bases and J lost 3 bases. Germline V CDR1 and CDR2: SGHTA, FQGNSA. The CDR3 loop is CASSLLGSSGYKNIQYF. In nucleotides, the CDR3 is TGTGCCAGCAGCCTCTTAGGTAGTAGCGGGTACAAAAACATTCAGTACTTC.

This clonotype was counted between two and nine times. CDR3: CASSQALGAETQYF. For the CDR3, the DNA is TGCGCCAGCAGCCAAGCGTTAGGGGCGGAGACCCAGTACTTC. The chain employs TRBV4-3 and TRBJ2-5, with D perhaps matching TRBD1 (5 bases). CDR1 and CDR2 (germline): LGHNA, YSLEER. The CDR3 runs to 14 residues. V lost 1 base and J 5 bases, leaving 11 bases between the germline ends.

This chain uses TRBV7-3 with TRBJ1-1, with D tentatively TRBD1 (6 bases). Germline values: CDR1 SGHTA, CDR2 FQGTGA. Trimming cost V 5 bases and J 7 bases, with 14 bases left between them. This CDR3 contains 13 residues. CDR3 protein: CASSKHPGDEAFF. CDR3 sequence (DNA): TGTGCCAGCAGCAAACATCCAGGGGATGAAGCTTTCTTT.

At least ten counts were recorded for this clonotype. V gene TRBV13 combines with J gene TRBJ2-1; tentatively, D is TRBD2 (6 bases). V lost 5 bases and J lost 4, with 15 bases in between. This CDR3 spans 15 amino acids. Germline lookup yields CDR1 PRHDT and CDR2 FYEKMQ (reference sequence). This CDR3 is CASSPGRQRYNEQFF. DNA of the CDR3: TGTGCCAGCAGCCCCGGGAGACAGCGTTACAATGAGCAGTTCTTC. The full variable domain, its missing parts supplied by reference TRBV13 and TRBJ2-1, is AAGVIQSPRHLIKEKRETATLKCYPIPRHDTVYWYQQGPGQDPQFLISFYEKMQSDKGSIPDRFSAQQFSDYHSELNMSSLELGDSALYFCASSPGRQRYNEQFFGPGTRLTVL.

This clonotype occurred many times. The V and J genes are TRBV4-1 and TRBJ2-7; D is ambiguous. The germline V and J ends were trimmed by 1 base and 1 base, with 11 bases remaining between them. Germline-derived CDR1 and CDR2 are MGHRA and YSYEKL. CDR3 length: 15 residues. The CDR3 loop is CASSQGQDRSYEQYF. CDR3 DNA sequence: TGCGCCAGCAGCCAAGGTCAGGACCGATCCTACGAGCAGTACTTC.

The chain recombines TRBV7-6 with TRBJ2-5; 7 bases are a match to TRBD2. J was trimmed by 7 bases and V by 6 bases; bases with no gene match: 8. CDR3 length equals 13 residues. Germline V CDR1 and CDR2: SGHVS, FNYEAQ. In DNA, the CDR3 is TGTGCCAGCAGTCCCCCGGGGGAGGGGACCCAGTACTTC. Its protein product is CASSPPGEGTQYF.

Only a few counts were recorded for this clonotype. This chain connects TRBV5-4 to TRBJ1-3, with a weak D call TRBD1 (5 bases). Germline V gives CDR1 SGHNT, CDR2 YYREEE (reference sequence). CDR3 length: 16 residues. V was pared by 2 bases and J by 0 bases, with 12 bases between. CDR3 DNA sequence: TGTGCCAGCAGCTTAATTGACAGCAGCTCTGGAAACACCATATATTTT. Its translation: CASSLIDSSSGNTIYF.